The rows below give T cell receptor beta chains drawn from one sample of a study of shared clonotypes between healthy human individuals. TCRdb keeps only in-frame clones here, not all; method: immunoSEQ multiplex PCR. Among some 1 million clones, approximately 68% were seen once, and the ten largest hold approximately 1.5%. The sequenced sample was memory CD4+ T cells sorted from blood. The origin of the receptors is a man aged 18 to 35 in good health. CDR3s include the opening cysteine and the closing phenylalanine or tryptophan. Part of the rows lack a size; the others show once, few, many or a class for expanded clones.

j_gene | abundance | v_gene | len | CDR3aa
TRBJ2-7 | once | TRBV7-9 | 13 | CASSSLDRHEQYF
TRBJ1-5 | few | TRBV28 | 16 | CASSLSGTGANQPQHF
TRBJ1-1 | . | TRBV6-5 | 15 | CASSSLLDGHTEAFF
TRBJ1-6 | . | TRBV4-1 | 17 | CASSQEGGGGGNSPLHF
TRBJ1-5 | once | TRBV2 | 13 | CASSGGGPQPQHF
TRBJ2-2 | . | TRBV11-2 | 16 | CASSLAFGGASGELFF
TRBJ2-7 | . | TRBV30 | 15 | CAWRTPGVSSYEQYF
TRBJ1-4 | few | TRBV18 | 13 | CASSTLSGEKLFF
TRBJ2-7 | . | TRBV19 | 13 | CASSRQTSYEQYF
TRBJ2-7 | . | TRBV28 | 14 | CASKQRPGAREQYF
TRBJ1-4 | few | TRBV2 | 15 | CASSAGGATNEKLFF
TRBJ1-4 | many | TRBV21-1 | 12 | CASSPPNEKLFF
TRBJ1-2 | . | TRBV2 | 13 | CASSRQVNYGYTF
TRBJ2-3 | . | TRBV11-2 | 15 | CASSISGASTDTQYF
TRBJ2-5 | . | TRBV15 | 15 | CATSAVGIRKETQYF
TRBJ1-2 | . | TRBV5-5 | 14 | CASSLSYGSNGYTF
TRBJ2-1 | . | TRBV9 | 18 | CASSVGGGSGRTNNEQFF
TRBJ1-1 | . | TRBV4-1 | 15 | CASSQEPGMNTEAFF
TRBJ2-7 | . | TRBV19 | 13 | CASSVQLRYEQYF
TRBJ2-5 | once | TRBV30 | 13 | CAWSVPGRETQYF
TRBJ2-6 | . | TRBV2 | 16 | CASRTGTGTGANVLTF
TRBJ1-4 | . | TRBV30 | 14 | CAWSVTRVGEKLFF
TRBJ2-2 | . | TRBV18 | 15 | CASSPTQVGTGELFF
TRBJ2-5 | . | TRBV28 | 15 | CASSPGGAGGETQYF
TRBJ1-3 | many | TRBV7-8 | 17 | CASSLRFSDRPGNTIYF
TRBJ2-5 | . | TRBV30 | 15 | CAWSLGGSRRETQYF
TRBJ2-1 | . | TRBV2 | 15 | CAIQLDRGHHNEQFF
TRBJ1-5 | . | TRBV4-2 | 17 | CASSQTAGTGSNQPQHF
TRBJ1-1 | . | TRBV5-1 | 14 | CASSLDPGSTEAFF
TRBJ2-1 | . | TRBV2 | 14 | CASNLPILGNEQFF
TRBJ1-6 | . | TRBV5-1 | 15 | CASSAGGSYNSPLHF
TRBJ2-7 | . | TRBV10-3 | 12 | CAISVEGGEQYF
TRBJ1-6 | . | TRBV18 | 13 | CASSPVRGSPLHF
TRBJ2-2 | once | TRBV11-3 | 13 | CASSLGGDGELFF
TRBJ2-3 | . | TRBV11-2 | 15 | CASSLGIYGTDTQYF
TRBJ1-1 | few | TRBV5-1 | 14 | CASSLGPTNTEAFF
TRBJ1-1 | many | TRBV7-9 | 19 | CASSSLGLSRTGWKGEAFF
TRBJ1-1 | . | TRBV19 | 13 | CASSSTVNTEAFF